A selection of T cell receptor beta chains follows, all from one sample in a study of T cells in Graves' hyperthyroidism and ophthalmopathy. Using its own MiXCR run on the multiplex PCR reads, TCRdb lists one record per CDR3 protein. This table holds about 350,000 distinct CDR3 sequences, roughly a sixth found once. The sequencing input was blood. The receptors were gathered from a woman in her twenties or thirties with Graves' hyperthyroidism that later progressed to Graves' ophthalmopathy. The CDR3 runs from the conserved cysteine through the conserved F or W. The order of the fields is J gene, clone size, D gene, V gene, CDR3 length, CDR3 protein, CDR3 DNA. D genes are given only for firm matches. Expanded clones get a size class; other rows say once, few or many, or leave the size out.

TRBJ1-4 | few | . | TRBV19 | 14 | CASSIGGYGRKLFF | TGTGCCAGTAGTATAGGAGGGTACGGCAGAAAACTGTTTTTT
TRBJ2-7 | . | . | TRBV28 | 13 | CASSLGGEYEQYF | TGTGCCAGCAGTTTAGGTGGGGAATACGAGCAGTACTTC
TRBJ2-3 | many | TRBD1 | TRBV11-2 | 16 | CASSLGDRGNTDTQYF | TGTGCCAGCAGCTTAGGCGACAGGGGGAACACAGATACGCAGTATTTT
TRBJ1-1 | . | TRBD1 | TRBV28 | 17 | CASSSPGQGRRWTEAFF | TGTGCCAGCAGTTCCCCGGGACAGGGCCGCCGGTGGACTGAAGCTTTCTTT
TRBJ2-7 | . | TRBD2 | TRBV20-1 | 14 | CSAASSGRAGEQYF | TGCAGTGCCGCCTCTAGCGGGAGGGCTGGGGAGCAGTACTTC
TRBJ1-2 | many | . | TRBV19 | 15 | CASSLTGLYYYGYTF | TGTGCCAGTAGCCTTACAGGATTATATTACTATGGCTACACCTTC
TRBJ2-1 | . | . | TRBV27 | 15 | CASRGTGATDNEQFF | TGTGCCAGCAGGGGGACGGGAGCGACCGACAATGAGCAGTTCTTC
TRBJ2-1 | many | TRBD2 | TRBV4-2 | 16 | CASSQDQAGGSYEQFF | TGTGCCAGCAGCCAAGATCAAGCGGGAGGTAGCTATGAGCAGTTCTTC
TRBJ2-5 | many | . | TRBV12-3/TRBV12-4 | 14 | CASSVLGSQETQYF | TGTGCCAGCTCCGTATTGGGATCCCAAGAGACCCAGTACTTC
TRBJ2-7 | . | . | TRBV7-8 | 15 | CASSSPPGASYEQYF | TGTGCCAGCAGCTCCCCACCGGGAGCTTCCTACGAGCAGTACTTC
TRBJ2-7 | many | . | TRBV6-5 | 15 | CASSYSPGGPYEQYF | TGTGCCAGCAGTTACTCGCCTGGGGGCCCCTACGAGCAGTACTTC
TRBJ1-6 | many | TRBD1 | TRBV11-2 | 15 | CASSQDRERGSPLHF | TGTGCCAGCAGCCAAGACAGGGAGCGGGGTTCACCCCTCCACTTT
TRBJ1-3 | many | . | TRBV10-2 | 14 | CASSGSDYGNTIYF | TGCGCCAGCAGTGGTTCCGACTATGGAAACACCATATATTTT
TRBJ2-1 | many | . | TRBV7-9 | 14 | CASGHWGHNNEQFF | TGTGCCAGCGGCCACTGGGGGCACAACAATGAGCAGTTCTTC
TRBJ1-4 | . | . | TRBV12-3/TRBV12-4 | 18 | CASSPDTRREAANEKLFF | TGTGCCAGCAGCCCGGACACCCGCAGGGAGGCAGCTAATGAAAAACTGTTTTTT
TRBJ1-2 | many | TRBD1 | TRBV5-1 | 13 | CASSSTGGHGYTF | TGCGCCAGCAGCTCCACAGGGGGCCATGGCTACACCTTC
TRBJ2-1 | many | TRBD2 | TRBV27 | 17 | CASSSIAGGPPNNEQFF | TGTGCCAGCAGTTCCATAGCGGGAGGGCCGCCTAACAATGAGCAGTTCTTC
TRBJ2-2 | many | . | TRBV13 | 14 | CASNTRGGSGELFF | TGTGCCAGCAACACCAGAGGCGGGTCCGGGGAGCTGTTTTTT
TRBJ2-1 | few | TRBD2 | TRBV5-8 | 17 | CASSLALTSGAYNEQFF | TGTGCCAGCAGCTTGGCCCTAACTAGCGGGGCCTACAATGAGCAGTTCTTC
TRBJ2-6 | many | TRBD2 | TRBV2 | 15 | CAGLAGDSGANVLTF | TGTGCCGGGCTAGCGGGGGACTCTGGGGCCAACGTCCTGACTTTC
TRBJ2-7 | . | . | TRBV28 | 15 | CASSFDPQGSYEQYF | TGTGCCAGCAGTTTCGACCCCCAGGGGTCCTACGAGCAGTACTTC
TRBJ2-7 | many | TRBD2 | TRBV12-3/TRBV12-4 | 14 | CASTLSGRALEQYF | TGTGCCAGCACCCTTAGCGGGAGGGCCCTCGAGCAGTACTTC
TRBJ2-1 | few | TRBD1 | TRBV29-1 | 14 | CSVQGGQVYNEQFF | TGCAGCGTTCAGGGGGGACAGGTCTACAATGAGCAGTTCTTC
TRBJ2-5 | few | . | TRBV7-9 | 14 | CASSLGGFQETQYF | TGTGCCAGCAGCTTAGGAGGGTTCCAAGAGACCCAGTACTTC
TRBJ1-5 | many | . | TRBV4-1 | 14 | CASSQDLANQPQHF | TGCGCCAGCAGCCAAGATCTGGCGAATCAGCCCCAGCATTTT
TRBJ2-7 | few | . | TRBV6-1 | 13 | CASETRYSYEQYF | TGTGCCAGCGAGACGCGTTACTCCTACGAGCAGTACTTC
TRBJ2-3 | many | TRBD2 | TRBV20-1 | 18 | CSAFGGLAGVTSTDTQYF | TGCAGTGCTTTTGGAGGACTAGCGGGAGTAACTAGCACAGATACGCAGTATTTT
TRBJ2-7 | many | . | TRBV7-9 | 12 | CASSLNRYEQYF | TGTGCCAGCAGCCTGAACCGCTACGAGCAGTACTTC
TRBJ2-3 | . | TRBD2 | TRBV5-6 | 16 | CASSPGGAGRADTQYF | TGTGCCAGCAGCCCGGGTGGGGCGGGGAGGGCAGATACGCAGTATTTT
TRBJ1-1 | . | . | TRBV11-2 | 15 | CASSLGTVAYTEAFF | TGTGCCAGCAGCTTAGGGACAGTGGCGTACACTGAAGCTTTCTTT
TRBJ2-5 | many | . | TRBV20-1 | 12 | CSAASEQETQYF | TGCAGTGCTGCTTCAGAACAAGAGACCCAGTACTTC
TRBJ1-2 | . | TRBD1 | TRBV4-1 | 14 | CASSLDRWDYGYTF | TGCGCCAGCAGCTTGGACAGGTGGGACTATGGCTACACCTTC
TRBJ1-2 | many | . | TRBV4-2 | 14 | CASSQDDGNYGYTF | TGTGCCAGCAGCCAAGATGACGGTAACTATGGCTACACCTTC
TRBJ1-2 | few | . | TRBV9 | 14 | CASTTPGVPYGYTF | TGTGCCAGCACTACCCCAGGGGTACCCTATGGCTACACCTTC
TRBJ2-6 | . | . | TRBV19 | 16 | CASSAPDWSWANVLTF | TGTGCCAGTAGTGCCCCAGACTGGAGCTGGGCCAACGTCCTGACTTTC
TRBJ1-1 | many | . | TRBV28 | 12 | CASRLLNTEAFF | TGTGCCAGCAGACTTTTGAACACTGAAGCTTTCTTT
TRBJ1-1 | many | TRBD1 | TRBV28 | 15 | CASSLKPGGLTGAFF | TGTGCCAGCAGCCTGAAACCAGGGGGCCTGACTGGAGCTTTCTTT
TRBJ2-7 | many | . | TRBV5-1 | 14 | CASSPPGRVYEQYF | TGCGCCAGCAGCCCACCGGGACGAGTCTACGAGCAGTACTTC
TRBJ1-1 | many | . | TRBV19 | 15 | CASSIVLNMNTEAFF | TGTGCCAGTAGTATTGTGCTAAATATGAACACTGAAGCTTTCTTT
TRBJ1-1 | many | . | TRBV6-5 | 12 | CASTNSSHLAFF | TGTGCCAGCACCAACTCGAGTCACCTGGCTTTCTTT
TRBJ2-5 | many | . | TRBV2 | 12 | CASSELGETQYF | TGTGCCAGCAGTGAACTGGGTGAGACCCAGTACTTC
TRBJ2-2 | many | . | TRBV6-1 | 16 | CASRFGLTANTGELFF | TGTGCCAGCAGGTTCGGACTGACTGCGAACACCGGGGAGCTGTTTTTT
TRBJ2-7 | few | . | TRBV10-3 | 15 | CAIRATIGSSYEQYF | TGTGCCATCAGGGCCACTATCGGGAGCTCCTACGAGCAGTACTTC
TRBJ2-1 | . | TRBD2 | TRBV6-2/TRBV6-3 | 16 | CASSKRPSGGPNEQFF | TGTGCCAGCAGCAAAAGACCTAGCGGGGGCCCTAATGAGCAGTTCTTC
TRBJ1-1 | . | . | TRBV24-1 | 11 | CATGSGTEAFF | TGTGCCACCGGATCGGGCACTGAAGCTTTCTTT
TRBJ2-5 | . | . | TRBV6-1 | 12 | CASCRRYGAQYF | TGTGCCAGCTGTCGGCGGTACGGGGCCCAGTACTTC
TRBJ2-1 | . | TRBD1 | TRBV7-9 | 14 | CASNWDRGSREQFF | TGTGCCAGCAACTGGGACAGAGGGAGTCGGGAGCAGTTCTTC
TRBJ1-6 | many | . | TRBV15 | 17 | CATSGILQGSPNSPLHF | TGTGCCACCAGCGGCATTCTACAGGGAAGCCCGAATTCACCCCTCCACTTT
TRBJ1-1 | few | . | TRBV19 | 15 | CASSISAGVRTEAFF | TGTGCCAGTAGTATCAGCGCCGGGGTTCGGACTGAAGCTTTCTTT
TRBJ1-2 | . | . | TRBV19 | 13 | CASTRAANYGYTF | TGTGCCAGTACTAGGGCAGCTAACTATGGCTACACCTTC
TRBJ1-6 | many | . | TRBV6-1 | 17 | CASSARDSSSYNSPLHF | TGTGCCAGCAGTGCGCGGGACTCAAGCTCCTATAATTCACCCCTCCACTTT
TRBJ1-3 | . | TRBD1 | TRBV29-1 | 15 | CSVEPRGTGGNTIYF | TGCAGCGTTGAACCGCGCGGGACAGGTGGAAACACCATATATTTT
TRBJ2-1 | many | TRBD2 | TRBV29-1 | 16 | CSVPGLAGPSYNEQFF | TGCAGCGTGCCGGGACTAGCGGGACCCTCCTACAATGAGCAGTTCTTC
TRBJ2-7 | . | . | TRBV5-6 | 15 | CASSLVGTLMYEQYF | TGTGCCAGCAGCTTGGTTGGGACACTCATGTACGAGCAGTACTTC
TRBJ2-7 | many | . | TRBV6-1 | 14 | CASSFRDIGYEQYF | TGTGCCAGCAGTTTCCGGGACATCGGTTACGAGCAGTACTTC
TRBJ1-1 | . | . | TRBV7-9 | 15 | CASSLIPGQDTEAFF | TGTGCCAGCAGCTTGATCCCCGGACAAGACACTGAAGCTTTCTTT
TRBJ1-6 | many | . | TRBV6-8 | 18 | CASSLFLEGLRYNSPLHF | TGTGCCAGCAGTTTATTTTTGGAGGGGCTAAGGTATAATTCACCCCTCCACTTT
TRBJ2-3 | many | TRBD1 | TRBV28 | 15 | CASSNGRGRADTQYF | TGTGCCAGCAGTAACGGAAGGGGGCGAGCAGATACGCAGTATTTT
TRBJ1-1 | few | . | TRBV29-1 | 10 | CSVEVGEVFF | TGCAGCGTTGAGGTAGGGGAGGTTTTCTTT